This TCR beta chain was recovered during a study of blood T cell repertoires in COVID-19. Germline CDR1 and CDR2: SGHAT and FQNNGV. The CDR3 runs 14 residues. Trimming shortened V by 4 bases and J by 4 bases, and 13 bases separated the two germline ends. Sequencing was performed with immunoSEQ multiplex PCR; in TCRdb, only in-frame clones are kept and a portion is missing. The sample contains around 56,000 clones, roughly three quarters of which appear only once. The receptor was isolated from a man aged 60 to 75 with acute or convalescent COVID-19. The V gene is TRBV11-2, the J gene TRBJ1-1; D possibly corresponds to TRBD1 (6 bases). The sequenced sample consisted of peripheral blood. CDR3 amino acids: CASSSTGFSTEAFF. The CDR3 coding sequence is TGTGCCAGCAGCTCTACAGGGTTCAGCACTGAAGCTTTCTTT.